This TCR beta chain was sequenced for a study of blood T cell repertoires in COVID-19. The data were produced by immunoSEQ multiplex PCR, yet TCRdb's version contains in-frame clones alone and is incomplete. Among around 86,000 clones listed, around 85% were seen once. The V and J ends lost 2 bases and 7 bases respectively, with 9 bases between them. The CDR3 has 13 residues. Per the germline V gene, CDR1 is MNHEY and CDR2 is SVGEGT. The chain has TRBV6-2 or TRBV6-3 and TRBJ2-1, with D perhaps TRBD2 (6 bases). This TCR came from a human donor in a cohort sampled during active COVID-19. Sequencing was carried out using peripheral blood. The CDR3 DNA sequence: TGTGCCAGCAGTTACAACGGGGGTAATGAGCAGTTCTTC. Amino acid sequence: CASSYNGGNEQFF.